The 25 T cell receptor beta chains below come from one sample, sequenced in a study of naive and memory T cell subsets. An equimolar mix of two oligonucleotides served as the beta constant-region primer for TRBC1 and TRBC2. Ligated cDNA was amplified by four rounds of PCR with nested alpha and beta constant-region primers and SP2. Via MiXCR, TCRdb re-called the UMI-ligation and nested PCR reads, giving one row per CDR3 protein. Of approximately 80,000 distinct CDR3 sequences in the sample, roughly 9.3% were seen once. The sequencing input was naive CD8+ T cells from blood. These receptor sequences come from a human donor in good health.

J is TRBJ2-1 and V is TRBV29-1; D gene unclear. This CDR3 has 13 residues. The ends were cut back, 4 bases at V and 7 bases at J, with 14 bases in the middle. Germline V gives CDR1 SQVTM, CDR2 ANQGSEA. For the CDR3, the DNA is TGCAGCGTTGTGACGGGCCAGAGGAATGAGCAGTTCTTC. Residues: CSVVTGQRNEQFF.

This clonotype was counted only a few times. This chain uses TRBV2 with TRBJ2-7, with D perhaps matching TRBD2 (6 bases). From germline, CDR1 is SNHLY and CDR2 FYNNEI. With 6 bases removed from V and 2 bases from J, the gap between germline ends came to 17 bases. The CDR3 is 15 amino acids. The CDR3, as DNA: TGTGCCAGCAGCTCAACCGGGACTGTCACCTACGAGCAGTACTTC. Translation gives CASSSTGTVTYEQYF.

V gene TRBV12-3 or TRBV12-4 combines with J gene TRBJ2-7; D tentatively fits TRBD1 or TRBD2 (5 bases each). V shed 8 bases and J shed 4 bases, with 12 bases lying between them. CDR3 length equals 12 residues. The CDR3 bases are TGTGCCAGCGGGGACGGCCCGTACGAGCAGTACTTC. Encoded protein: CASGDGPYEQYF.

This clonotype was recorded a few times. The chain joins TRBV10-3 to TRBJ2-1; TRBD2 might be the D (5 bases). The CDR3 is made up of 21 amino acids. Germline lookup yields CDR1 ENHRY and CDR2 SYGVKD. V lost 0 bases and J 9 bases, leaving 33 bases between the germline ends. The CDR3 nucleotides are TGTGCCATCAGTGAGTCAGCGGCACGCCGCCAGCCTAACGACCCCAACAGTGAGCAGTTCTTC. It is translated as CAISESAARRQPNDPNSEQFF.

This clonotype was picked up many times. The chain joins TRBV3-1 to TRBJ2-5; 10 positions agree with TRBD1. CDR3 size: 15 residues. Germline CDR1 and CDR2: LGHDT and YNNKEL (reference sequence). With V trimmed by 8 bases and J by 2 bases, 8 bases remained unmatched. The CDR3 DNA reads as TGTGCCAGCCAGCCGGGACAGGGGCTGCAAGAGACCCAGTACTTC. Its translation: CASQPGQGLQETQYF.

CDR3 coding DNA: TGTGCCAGCGGAGACGGAGCCTACGAGCAGTACTTC. Translation: CASGDGAYEQYF. This chain connects TRBV7-8 to TRBJ2-7; D gene unclear. The CDR3 covers 12 residues. With 8 bases removed from V and 2 bases from J, the gap between germline ends came to 10 bases. The V gene's germline CDR1 is SGHVS and CDR2 FQNEAQ.

This clonotype was seen a handful of times. The genes are TRBV4-1 and TRBJ2-1; maybe TRBD1 (6 bases). Trimming shortened V by 3 bases and J by 10 bases, and 13 bases separated the two germline ends. Germline CDR1 MGHRA, CDR2 YSYEKL. CDR3 size: 13 residues. CDR3 region: CASSHSRGYEQFF. The CDR3 DNA sequence: TGCGCCAGCAGCCATTCTAGGGGGTACGAGCAGTTCTTC.

This clonotype was counted a few times. The V gene is TRBV6-2 or TRBV6-3, the J gene TRBJ2-7, with D unresolved. Germline CDR1 MNHEY, CDR2 SVGEGT. Trimming left V 5 bases short and J 12 bases short, with 20 bases between. The CDR3 has 13 amino acids. The CDR3 coding sequence is TGTGCCAGCAGTCCGGTCCCTCGGACGCAGACGTACTTC. It yields the protein CASSPVPRTQTYF.

In its sample, this clonotype was seen many times. This chain uses TRBV18 with TRBJ2-3; 9 bases match TRBD2. Germline CDR1 is KGHSH and CDR2 is LQKENI. J gave up 5 bases and V 0 bases, and 3 bases lay outside the gene matches. The CDR3 extends over 15 amino acids. As DNA, the CDR3 is TGTGCCAGCTCACCACCGACTAGCGGCTTAGATACGCAGTATTTT. Residues: CASSPPTSGLDTQYF.

The V and J genes are TRBV5-1 and TRBJ1-5, with no clear D. This CDR3 comprises 12 residues. Trimming left V 3 bases short and J 6 bases short, with 7 bases between. In germline, CDR1 is SGHRS, CDR2 YFSETQ. The CDR3 DNA is TGCGCCAGCAGCTGGGGTCCTCAGCCCCAGCATTTT. This gives the protein CASSWGPQPQHF.

This clonotype was detected many times. This chain uses TRBV29-1 with TRBJ2-1; no clear D gene. Germline CDR1 reads SQVTM; CDR2 reads ANQGSEA. The CDR3 extends over 10 amino acids. V was pared by 6 bases and J by 8 bases, with 8 bases between. CDR3 sequence: CSVGQDEQFF. CDR3 in DNA: TGCAGCGTGGGTCAGGATGAGCAGTTCTTC.

V gene TRBV29-1 combines with J gene TRBJ2-7; D is possibly TRBD1 or TRBD2 (5 bases each). With 2 bases removed from V and 5 bases from J, the gap between germline ends came to 19 bases. The CDR3 runs to 15 residues. CDR1 is SQVTM, CDR2 ANQGSEA, per germline. The CDR3 coding sequence is TGCAGCGTTGAACGCGGACGGACCCGAGGGGACGAGCAGTACTTC. Translating gives CSVERGRTRGDEQYF.

This clonotype was observed many times. The chain recombines TRBV19 with TRBJ1-5, with D possibly being TRBD1 (5 bases). The CDR3 loop spans 17 amino acids. Trimming cost V 5 bases and J 0 bases, with 17 bases left between them. From germline, CDR1 is LNHDA and CDR2 SQIVND (reference sequence). CDR3 coding DNA: TGTGCCAGTAGTGAGCGCGGGACGGAATATAGCAATCAGCCCCAGCATTTT. Protein sequence: CASSERGTEYSNQPQHF.

This clonotype was counted a few times. The chain couples TRBV6-5 to TRBJ2-7, with a weak D call TRBD1 (5 bases). Germline loops: CDR1 MNHEY, CDR2 SVGAGI. V was shortened by 2 bases and J by 3 bases, with 8 bases between the two germline ends. The CDR3 has 13 residues. The CDR3 protein is CASSYAQGYEQYF. CDR3 DNA sequence: TGTGCCAGCAGTTACGCCCAGGGCTACGAGCAGTACTTC.

Turning to this clonotype: A much more abundant neighbour one base away suggests this may be a read error. The rearrangement links TRBV28 to TRBJ2-7; TRBD1 matches 8 bases. The CDR3 contains 14 residues. Per the germline V gene, CDR1 is MDHEN and CDR2 is SYDVKM. The CDR3, as DNA: TGTGCCAGCAGCTCCCCCACAGGGGGTTACGAGAAGTACTTC. This gives the protein CASSSPTGGYEKYF. Full variable domain (outside the CDR3, taken from reference TRBV28 and TRBJ2-7): DVKVTQSSRYLVKRTGEKVFLECVQDMDHENMFWYRQDPGLGLRLIYFSYDVKMKEKGDIPEGYSVSREKKERFSLILESASTNQTSMYLCASSSPTGGYEKYFGPGTRLTVT.

The J gene is TRBJ2-1, the V gene TRBV7-6, with TRBD2 matching over 13 bases. Germline values: CDR1 SGHVS, CDR2 FNYEAQ. The J segment lost 6 bases and the V segment lost 4 bases, leaving 0 bases of the junction unmatched. CDR3 length equals 14 residues. The CDR3, as DNA: TGTGCCAGCAGCTGGACTAGCGGGAGCAATGAGCAGTTCTTC. Its protein product is CASSWTSGSNEQFF. The full variable domain, in which reference TRBV7-6 and TRBJ2-1 provide the parts outside the CDR3, is GAGVSQSPRYKVTKRGQDVALRCDPISGHVSLYWYRQALGQGPEFLTYFNYEAQQDKSGLPNDRFSAERPEGSISTLTIQRTEQRDSAMYRCASSWTSGSNEQFFGPGTRLTVL.

This clonotype turned up a few times. The chain recombines TRBV7-6 with TRBJ2-7, with 7 positions matching TRBD2. Germline loops: CDR1 SGHVS, CDR2 FNYEAQ. The V segment lost 5 bases and the J segment 2 bases; nucleotides outside the gene matches: 6. CDR3 size: 14 residues. DNA for the CDR3: TGTGCCAGCAGCGCATGGGGGGGGACCTACGAGCAGTACTTC. As protein: CASSAWGGTYEQYF.

This clonotype was detected ten times or more. The chain combines TRBV16 with TRBJ1-2, with a possible D match to TRBD1 (6 bases). Trimming took off 0 bases at V and 3 bases at J, with 17 bases between the two ends. CDR1 and CDR2 (germline): KGHSY, FQNENV. The CDR3 covers 17 residues. The CDR3 DNA reads TGTGCCAGCAGCCAATCTGTGGTGGGGGCCACCGACTATGGCTACACCTTC. This sequence encodes CASSQSVVGATDYGYTF.

V is TRBV12-3 or TRBV12-4 and J is TRBJ1-1; D is undetermined. This CDR3 comprises 12 residues. Trimming took off 5 bases at V and 8 bases at J, with 12 bases between the two ends. CDR3 in amino acids: CASSINRIEAFF. The CDR3 coding sequence is TGTGCCAGCAGTATCAACCGAATCGAAGCTTTCTTT.

In its sample, this clonotype was seen many times. The genes are TRBV29-1 and TRBJ2-1, with 10 bases fitting TRBD1. The ends lost 8 bases at V and 0 bases at J; junction bases unmatched: 4. The CDR3 covers 14 residues. CDR1 SQVTM and CDR2 ANQGSEA come from the germline V gene. Here the CDR3 DNA reads TGCAGCTCGGACAGGGGGAACTCCTACAATGAGCAGTTCTTC. Encoded protein: CSSDRGNSYNEQFF.

This clonotype occurred a few times. CDR3 nucleotides: TGTGCCAGCAGCCCTTGGGAAGAGCGGGAGGAACACAATGAGCAGTTCTTC. It codes for CASSPWEEREEHNEQFF. This chain links TRBV14 with TRBJ2-1, with 9 nucleotides matching TRBD2. The CDR3 has 17 residues. J lost 5 bases, V lost 4 bases, and 12 bases had no gene match. Looked up from germline, CDR1 is SGHDN and CDR2 is FVKESK. Complete variable domain (other parts from reference TRBV14 and TRBJ2-1): EAGVTQFPSHSVIEKGQTVTLRCDPISGHDNLYWYRRVMGKEIKFLLHFVKESKQDESGMPNNRFLAERTGGTYSTLKVQPAELEDSGVYFCASSPWEEREEHNEQFFGPGTRLTVL.

The chain carries TRBV24-1 and TRBJ2-3; the D is unclear. The CDR3 runs 12 residues. Germline V gene lookup returns CDR1 KGHDR and CDR2 SFDVKD. Trimming removed 9 bases at V and 3 bases at J, with 9 bases between. The CDR3 is CATAWETDTQYF. CDR3 bases: TGTGCCACCGCATGGGAAACAGATACGCAGTATTTT.

The sample holds many counts of this clonotype. The genes are TRBV12-3 or TRBV12-4 and TRBJ1-2; TRBD1 aligns across 7 bases. The CDR3 runs to 13 residues. Unmatched junction bases numbered 4, after V lost 5 bases and J lost 4 bases. CDR3 region: CASSTGASYGYTF. CDR3 in DNA: TGTGCCAGCAGTACAGGGGCGTCCTATGGCTACACCTTC.

This clonotype has more than one count but fewer than ten. The chain links TRBV19 to TRBJ1-5, with D uncertain. This CDR3 spans 15 amino acids. V was shortened by 6 bases and J by 3 bases, with 15 bases between the two germline ends. Germline V gene data show CDR1 as LNHDA and CDR2 as SQIVND (reference sequence). CDR3 bases: TGTGCCAGTAGGGGGTTGATTTCGAACAATCAGCCCCAGCATTTT. This sequence encodes CASRGLISNNQPQHF.

This chain uses TRBV27 with TRBJ2-1; 9 bases line up with TRBD1. Looked up from germline, CDR1 is MNHEY and CDR2 is SMNVEV (reference sequence). The ends lost 7 bases at V and 6 bases at J; junction bases unmatched: 10. The CDR3 is 15 residues long. This CDR3 reads CASIEGTGRSNEQFF. CDR3 coding DNA: TGTGCCAGCATAGAAGGGACAGGGAGGAGCAATGAGCAGTTCTTC.